This T cell receptor beta chain comes out of a study of PD-1 blockade in classical Hodgkin lymphoma. The CDR3 is 12 amino acids. Trimming removed 5 bases at V and 6 bases at J, with 10 bases between. Germline values: CDR1 SEHNR, CDR2 FQNEAQ (reference sequence). Clones were sequenced by immunoSEQ multiplex PCR, and TCRdb holds only the in-frame ones, with some missing. The table records approximately 65,000 clones, roughly nine tenths of them present only once. Described time point: cycle 4 day 1 (C4D1), after 6 weeks of nivolumab. Every patient had relapsed following autologous stem cell transplantation, and cohorts differed in brentuximab vedotin exposure. Complete response, partial response or progressive disease was each patient's best response. About this clone itself: Its antigen is currently unknown.

Findings of the study overall: CD8+ TCR diversity did not rise significantly by C4D1, unlike CD4+. The drivers behind the repertoire differences, possibly disease activity or prior therapy, remain undefined. Complete responders' diversity at baseline resembled that of newly diagnosed patients.

The source was peripheral blood mononuclear cells (PBMCs), collected before the fourth cycle of nivolumab. V is TRBV7-9 and J is TRBJ1-1; weak D call: TRBD1 (5 bases). This receptor was taken from a human donor with classical Hodgkin lymphoma. The CDR3 DNA reads TGTGCCAGCAGCGGCAGGGCCCCTGAAGCTTTCTTT. Protein sequence: CASSGRAPEAFF.